One and the same sample provided the 20 T cell receptor beta chains below, sequenced in a study of cytomegalovirus exposure and HLA in healthy donors. Researchers ran the PCR with 60 Vbeta and 13 Jbeta primers. Some clones are missing from TCRdb's copy, which holds only in-frame ones; the method was immunoSEQ multiplex PCR. The sample lists about 88,000 clones; 75% to 90% were seen once. Sequencing was carried out using PBMCs. These receptors all stem from a man between 18 and 35 years old in good health and CMV-seronegative.

The count of this clone is one. The V and J genes are TRBV7-9 and TRBJ1-1, with a weak D call TRBD1 (5 bases). CDR1 is SEHNR, CDR2 FQNEAQ, per germline (reference sequence). This CDR3 is 14 amino acids long. V lost 5 bases and J 0 bases, leaving 10 bases between the germline ends. CDR3 sequence reads: CASSIEGLNTEAFF. The CDR3 DNA reads TGTGCCAGCAGCATAGAGGGGCTGAACACTGAAGCTTTCTTT.

The chain joins TRBV28 to TRBJ2-1; 12 positions match TRBD1. This CDR3 has 15 residues. The V gene end was trimmed by 3 bases and the J gene end by 7 bases; junction bases not matched to a gene: 4. Germline CDR1 reads MDHEN; CDR2 reads SYDVKM. DNA for the CDR3: TGTGCCAGCAGTTTGGGGACAGGGGGCTTTAATGAGCAGTTCTTC. It encodes CASSLGTGGFNEQFF.

The chain uses TRBV15 and TRBJ2-2; maybe TRBD2 (5 bases). Per the germline V gene, CDR1 is LNHNV and CDR2 is YYDKDF (reference sequence). This CDR3 is 14 amino acids long. Trimming left V 1 base short and J 7 bases short, with 10 bases between. The CDR3 DNA sequence: TGTGCCACCAGCAGAGGTATCCGGGGCGGGGAGCTGTTTTTT. Translating it yields CATSRGIRGGELFF.

The V call is TRBV11-1, the J call TRBJ2-2; TRBD1 matches 7 bases. J was trimmed by 3 bases and V by 5 bases; bases with no gene match: 9. The CDR3 covers 16 residues. Germline V gene data show CDR1 as SGHAT and CDR2 as FQDESV (reference sequence). The CDR3 loop reads CASSPRDRRYTGELFF. In DNA form, the CDR3 reads TGTGCCAGCAGCCCCCGGGACAGACGCTACACCGGGGAGCTGTTTTTT. Complete variable domain (other parts from reference TRBV11-1 and TRBJ2-2): EAEVAQSPRYKITEKSQAVAFWCDPISGHATLYWYRQILGQGPELLVQFQDESVVDDSQLPKDRFSAERLKGVDSTLKIQPAELGDSAMYLCASSPRDRRYTGELFFGEGSRLTVL.

Only one count was recorded for this clone. V gene TRBV13 combines with J gene TRBJ1-1, with TRBD1 as a possible D gene (5 bases). From germline, CDR1 is PRHDT and CDR2 FYEKMQ (reference sequence). CDR3 length: 16 amino acids. V was trimmed by 2 bases and J by 1 base, leaving 14 bases between them. The CDR3 here is CASSLLYRRTNTEAFF. The CDR3, as DNA: TGTGCCAGCAGCTTACTTTACAGGCGAACGAACACTGAAGCTTTCTTT.

The CDR3 loop is CASSDPLLSSYNEQFF. Here the CDR3 DNA reads TGTGCCAGCAGCGATCCACTACTCAGCTCCTACAATGAGCAGTTCTTC. V is TRBV9 and J is TRBJ2-1; D is ambiguous. The CDR3 is made up of 16 amino acids. Germline loops: CDR1 SGDLS, CDR2 YYNGEE. The ends were cut back, 3 bases at V and 0 bases at J, with 13 bases in the middle.

DNA for the CDR3: TGTGCCAGTAGCCCCACCGGACAGGGAGGGAATCAGCCCCAGCATTTT. Its translation: CASSPTGQGGNQPQHF. The J gene is TRBJ1-5, the V gene TRBV19, with 8 bases fitting TRBD1. Germline CDR1 reads LNHDA; CDR2 reads SQIVND (reference sequence). The length of the CDR3 is 16 residues. Trimming cost V 6 bases and J 4 bases; bases outside gene matches: 11.

The CDR3 region has the DNA TGTGCCAGCAGCTCCGGTCTTTTGAGCACAGATACGCAGTATTTT. Encoded protein: CASSSGLLSTDTQYF. This sequence joins TRBV7-2 and TRBJ2-3; D is uncertain. This CDR3 has 15 residues. V lost 4 bases, J lost 0 bases, and 11 bases lay in between. Germline V gene data show CDR1 as SGHTA and CDR2 as FQGNSA. Variable domain in full (rest from reference TRBV7-2 and TRBJ2-3): GAGVSQSPSNKVTEKGKDVELRCDPISGHTALYWYRQSLGQGLEFLIYFQGNSAPDKSGLPSDRFSAERTGGSVSTLTIQRTQQEDSAVYLCASSSGLLSTDTQYFGPGTRLTVL.

This clone was detected only once. DNA of the CDR3: TGTGCCAGCAGCTCGGGACTAGCGGGAGGATTTGGGGAGCTGTTTTTT. Encoded protein: CASSSGLAGGFGELFF. The chain carries TRBV11-3 and TRBJ2-2, with 15 bases aligning to TRBD2. CDR1 SGHNT and CDR2 YENEEA come from the germline V gene. This CDR3 has 16 residues. The ends lost 4 bases at V and 8 bases at J; junction bases unmatched: 5.

The chain is built from TRBV21-1 and TRBJ2-5; the listed D gene, TRBD1, was not tested against the DNA. TRBV21-1 counts as a pseudogene. CDR3 length equals 12 residues. The CDR3 here is CARPDRPVPQYF. CDR3 bases: TGTGCCAGGCCCGACAGGCCCGTACCCCAGTACTTC.

The J gene is TRBJ2-1, the V gene TRBV9; TRBD2 is a possible D gene (6 bases). Trimming took 0 bases from V and 10 from J, leaving 8 bases between them. Germline V gene sequence: CDR1 SGDLS, CDR2 YYNGEE. The CDR3 consists of 12 residues. CDR3 DNA sequence: TGTGCCAGCAGCGTAGACGGGGGAGAGCAGTTCTTC. Amino acid sequence: CASSVDGGEQFF. The complete variable domain, with remaining parts taken from reference TRBV9 and TRBJ2-1, reads DSGVTQTPKHLITATGQRVTLRCSPRSGDLSVYWYQQSLDQGLQFLIQYYNGEERAKGNILERFSAQQFPDLHSELNLSSLELGDSALYFCASSVDGGEQFFGPGTRLTVL.

This clone occurred once. This chain uses TRBV7-2 with TRBJ2-1; maybe TRBD1 (5 bases). Germline CDR1 SGHTA, CDR2 FQGNSA. The CDR3 length is 16 residues. Trimming pared 2 bases from V and 5 bases from J, leaving 16 bases between. CDR3 in DNA: TGTGCCAGCAGCTTAACCCTGAGGACAAAACACAATGAGCAGTTCTTC. This gives the protein CASSLTLRTKHNEQFF.

This chain joins TRBV28 and TRBJ2-3; D is unresolved. The CDR3 covers 13 residues. Trimming cost V 2 bases and J 7 bases, with 10 bases left between them. The germline V gene encodes CDR1 MDHEN and CDR2 SYDVKM. The CDR3 region has the DNA TGTGCCAGCAGTTTACAGGCGCCTAATACGCAGTATTTT. Its translation: CASSLQAPNTQYF.

The rearrangement uses TRBV4-1 and TRBJ2-7; 9 bases map to TRBD2. The CDR3 totals 16 residues. The germline CDR1 and CDR2 sequences are MGHRA and YSYEKL. J was trimmed by 5 bases and V by 1 base; bases with no gene match: 9. The DNA for the CDR3 is TGCGCCAGCAGCCAAGCGGGGTGGCGGGAGGGGGACGAGCAGTACTTC. It is translated as CASSQAGWREGDEQYF.

The chain is built from TRBV12-5 and TRBJ2-1, with D uncertain. Germline V gene data show CDR1 as LGHNT and CDR2 as FRNRAP. The CDR3 runs to 11 residues. With 4 bases removed from V and 4 bases from J, the gap between germline ends came to 2 bases. CDR3 residues: CASGSYNEQFF. The CDR3 DNA reads as TGTGCTAGTGGTTCGTACAATGAGCAGTTCTTC.

V is TRBV2 and J is TRBJ1-2; possibly TRBD1 for D (6 bases). The CDR3 is 12 amino acids. V dropped 7 bases and J dropped 5 bases, with 11 bases sitting between them. CDR1 is SNHLY, CDR2 FYNNEI, per germline. The CDR3 DNA sequence: TGTGCCAGCAATGCACAGGGATATGGCTACACCTTC. Translated: CASNAQGYGYTF.

V and J are TRBV4-1 and TRBJ1-2, with 9 bases matching TRBD1. The CDR3 length is 16 residues. V gave up 1 base and J gave up 1 base; unmatched junction bases: 4. Germline-derived CDR1 and CDR2 are MGHRA and YSYEKL. The chain's CDR3 is CASSQVGTGYNYGYTF. The CDR3 nucleotides read TGCGCCAGCAGCCAAGTAGGGACAGGGTATAACTATGGCTACACCTTC.

This chain links TRBV18 with TRBJ1-1; 9 nucleotides align to TRBD1. V dropped 5 bases and J dropped 4; count of bases not matched to a gene: 20. The CDR3 covers 19 residues. Germline V gives CDR1 KGHSH, CDR2 LQKENI. For the CDR3, the DNA is TGTGCCAGCTCAACGCTTGCCTTGGGACAGGGTTCGGTGCTCACTGAAGCTTTCTTT. As protein: CASSTLALGQGSVLTEAFF. Full variable domain (missing parts from reference TRBV18 and TRBJ1-1): NAGVMQNPRHLVRRRGQEARLRCSPMKGHSHVYWYRQLPEEGLKFMVYLQKENIIDESGMPKERFSAEFPKEGPSILRIQQVVRGDSAAYFCASSTLALGQGSVLTEAFFGQGTRLTVV.

The chain carries TRBV18 and TRBJ2-1; TRBD2 aligns across 12 bases. CDR1 is KGHSH, CDR2 LQKENI, per germline. The length of the CDR3 is 15 residues. The trim removed 8 bases at V and 8 bases at J, leaving 10 bases unmatched. The CDR3 loop is CASLRTSGVYDEQFF. In nucleotides, the CDR3 is TGTGCCAGCCTCCGGACTAGCGGGGTTTATGATGAGCAGTTCTTC.

This clone was recorded only once. The V call is TRBV29-1, the J call TRBJ2-3; 11 bases align to TRBD1. The CDR3 has 14 amino acids. The germline CDR1 and CDR2 sequences are SQVTM and ANQGSEA. V lost 7 bases and J lost 3; bases outside the gene matches: 6. The CDR3 sequence is CSDRDRGGTDTQYF. In nucleotides, the CDR3 is TGCAGCGACCGGGACAGGGGGGGGACAGATACGCAGTATTTT.